Below, 16 T cell receptor beta chains from the same sample are listed, as sequenced in a study of blood T cell repertoires in COVID-19. TCRdb keeps only in-frame clones here, not all; method: immunoSEQ multiplex PCR. The table records about 150,000 clones, approximately 83% of them present only once. Sequencing input: peripheral blood. The source of these receptors is a man in his 70s with acute or convalescent COVID-19.

The CDR3 spells CASTGVNEQFF. In DNA, the CDR3 is TGTGCCAGTACAGGGGTCAATGAGCAGTTCTTC. The rearrangement uses TRBV6-5 and TRBJ2-1; 7 bases line up with TRBD1. The V and J ends lost 9 bases and 6 bases, in that order; junction bases with no gene match: 2. The CDR3 has 11 amino acids. In germline, CDR1 is MNHEY, CDR2 SVGAGI.

This chain links TRBV28 with TRBJ2-7; 8 nucleotides line up with TRBD2. The CDR3 contains 15 residues. After removal of 3 bases from V and 4 bases from J, the junction contained 8 bases not matched to a gene. The germline gives CDR1 MDHEN, CDR2 SYDVKM. The CDR3 loop reads CASSFGVTGGYEQYF. CDR3 bases: TGTGCCAGCAGTTTTGGGGTAACGGGAGGGTACGAGCAGTACTTC.

The rearrangement joins TRBV21-1 to TRBJ2-2; TRBD1 is taken as the D call from the table, unchecked against the DNA. TRBV21-1 is annotated as a pseudogene. The CDR3 length is 14 residues. CDR3 coding DNA: TGTGCCAGCACCCCTGGACAGGGGGCCGGGGAGCTGTTTTTT. This codes for CASTPGQGAGELFF.

CDR3 loop: CASSKGQGFGYTF. The DNA for the CDR3 is TGTGCCAGCAGCAAAGGACAGGGGTTTGGCTACACCTTC. V is TRBV21-1 and J is TRBJ1-2; the D call TRBD1 from the table was never checked on the DNA. TRBV21-1 is labeled a pseudogene. The CDR3 has 13 amino acids.

The chain recombines TRBV7-2 with TRBJ2-5, with 13 bases matching TRBD2. The CDR3 consists of 17 residues. V trimming: 1 base; J trimming: 2 bases; junction bases outside the gene matches: 4. The germline CDR1 and CDR2 sequences are SGHTA and FQGNSA. The CDR3 loop reads CASSLGEGLAGQETQYF. The DNA for the CDR3 is TGTGCCAGCAGCTTAGGGGAGGGACTAGCGGGGCAAGAGACCCAGTACTTC.

The chain combines TRBV10-3 with TRBJ1-3, with D possibly being TRBD1 (6 bases). V lost 0 bases and J 2 bases, leaving 8 bases between the germline ends. The germline V gene has CDR1 ENHRY and CDR2 SYGVKD. CDR3 length equals 15 residues. The CDR3 DNA reads TGTGCCATCAGTGAGTCGGACAGAACTGGAAACACCATATATTTT. It encodes CAISESDRTGNTIYF.

CDR3 in DNA: TGTGCCAGCAGCTCCCGGGACATCACAGATACGCAGTATTTT. Its protein is CASSSRDITDTQYF. J is TRBJ2-3 and V is TRBV9; D might be TRBD1 (6 bases). CDR3 size: 14 residues. V was cut by 4 bases and J by 2 bases, with 11 bases left in between. Germline V CDR1 and CDR2: SGDLS, YYNGEE.

This clone occurred once. This chain uses TRBV7-3 with TRBJ2-3, with D tentatively TRBD2 (6 bases). The germline gives CDR1 SGHTA, CDR2 FQGTGA. The CDR3 is 15 residues long. Trimming shortened V by 5 bases and J by 6 bases, and 18 bases separated the two germline ends. The CDR3 DNA reads as TGTGCCAGCAGCCCCGGAGGAGGGACTTCTGATACGCAGTATTTT. It yields the protein CASSPGGGTSDTQYF.

This chain connects TRBV29-1 to TRBJ2-1; tentatively, D is TRBD1 (5 bases). CDR3 size: 16 residues. Trimming stripped 7 bases from V and 2 bases from J, with 21 bases between. Germline lookup yields CDR1 SQVTM and CDR2 ANQGSEA. The CDR3 coding sequence is TGCAGCGCAATCAAAGGGGCAGGGTCAACCTACAATGAGCAGTTCTTC. Amino acid sequence: CSAIKGAGSTYNEQFF.

The chain carries TRBV7-2 and TRBJ2-3, with D possibly matching TRBD1 (6 bases). Germline-derived CDR1 and CDR2 are SGHTA and FQGNSA. The CDR3 runs 16 residues. Trimming shortened V by 5 bases and J by 0 bases, and 15 bases separated the two germline ends. The CDR3 spells CASSPDSGVSTDTQYF. CDR3 nucleotides: TGTGCCAGCAGCCCGGACAGTGGAGTAAGCACAGATACGCAGTATTTT.

CDR3 region: CAWSVQLIPNEKLFF. CDR3 DNA: TGTGCCTGGAGTGTACAATTGATCCCTAATGAAAAACTGTTTTTT. This rearrangement joins TRBV30 to TRBJ1-4; no definite D call. The CDR3 contains 15 residues. Trimming shortened V by 0 bases and J by 3 bases, and 11 bases separated the two germline ends. Germline values: CDR1 GTSNPN, CDR2 SVGIG (reference sequence).

This sequence joins TRBV5-1 and TRBJ2-7, with D perhaps matching TRBD2 (6 bases). V lost 1 base, J lost 1 base, and 12 bases lay in between. Germline CDR1 is SGHRS and CDR2 is YFSETQ. The CDR3 is 15 residues long. CDR3 amino acids: CASSLTPSASYEQYF. CDR3 in DNA: TGCGCCAGCAGCTTGACGCCTAGCGCGTCCTACGAGCAGTACTTC.

The V call is TRBV5-1, the J call TRBJ1-2; TRBD1 aligns across 9 bases. Germline CDR1 SGHRS, CDR2 YFSETQ. The CDR3 runs 14 residues. Germline trimming cut 4 bases from V and 0 bases from J; bases unmatched to any gene: 1. CDR3 residues: CASSRQGANYGYTF. Written as DNA, the CDR3 is TGCGCCAGCAGCAGACAGGGGGCTAACTATGGCTACACCTTC.

The count of this clone is one. The chain employs TRBV28 and TRBJ2-1, with D perhaps matching TRBD1 (6 bases). The V gene's germline CDR1 is MDHEN and CDR2 SYDVKM. The germline V and J ends were trimmed by 10 bases and 5 bases, with 21 bases remaining between them. This CDR3 is built from 15 residues. The CDR3, as DNA: TGTGCCATCCTCCAAGGGGGAGTAGGAAACAATGAGCAGTTCTTC. The encoded protein is CAILQGGVGNNEQFF.

The chain is built from TRBV5-1 and TRBJ1-1; 9 nucleotides match TRBD1. This CDR3 is 16 amino acids long. The V gene's germline CDR1 is SGHRS and CDR2 YFSETQ. V was pared by 0 bases and J by 1 base, with 4 bases of the junction left unmatched. CDR3 protein: CASSLGTGVWNTEAFF. The DNA of the CDR3 is TGCGCCAGCAGCTTGGGGACAGGGGTGTGGAACACTGAAGCTTTCTTT. Combining the CDR3 with reference TRBV5-1 and TRBJ1-1 gives the whole variable domain KAGVTQTPRYLIKTRGQQVTLSCSPISGHRSVSWYQQTPGQGLQFLFEYFSETQRNKGNFPGRFSGRQFSNSRSEMNVSTLELGDSALYLCASSLGTGVWNTEAFFGQGTRLTVV.

The rearrangement uses TRBV9 and TRBJ1-5; D is uncertain. V gave up 4 bases and J gave up 0 bases, with 11 bases separating them. Germline V CDR1 and CDR2: SGDLS, YYNGEE. This CDR3 has 15 amino acids. The CDR3, as DNA: TGTGCCAGCAGCCCAACCCCCTATAGCAATCAGCCCCAGCATTTT. As protein: CASSPTPYSNQPQHF.